The present T cell receptor (beta chain) was sequenced within a study of CD4 T cells in relation to SARS-CoV-2 and coronaviruses. The overall study: ViraFEST: roughly ten-day antigen culture of PBMCs, then TCR beta CDR3 sequencing. The negative reference was HIV-1 Nef peptide pool or peptide-free culture. The restricting HLA molecule for shared crossreactive spike epitopes was mapped.

The unexposed donors gave CD4+ T cells in 2011-2018, prior to COVID-19. The cells were cultured for 10 days before CD4+ T cells were isolated. The CDR3 runs to 13 residues. Per the germline V gene, CDR1 is LGHDT and CDR2 is YNNKEL (reference sequence). V lost 6 bases to trimming and J lost 2 bases, with 9 bases between them. Measured with immunoSEQ multiplex PCR; TCRdb has only the in-frame clones, and not every one. The sample records about 24,000 clones, around 74% being singletons. Comments on this clone: Antigen: not known.

This sequence was found in a human donor in good health. The source material was CD4+ T cells from PBMCs, cultured in vitro. The rearrangement joins TRBV3-1 (or the pseudogene TRBV3-2) to TRBJ2-3; TRBD2 is a possible D gene (6 bases). The CDR3, as DNA: TGTGCCAGCAGACGCGGGATCACAGATACGCAGTATTTT. Its protein product is CASRRGITDTQYF.